This record concerns one T cell receptor beta chain sequence. The data were produced by immunoSEQ multiplex PCR, yet TCRdb's version contains in-frame clones alone and is incomplete. In the table there are 130,000 to 150,000 clones, 81% of which are singletons. This sample was included in a study of blood T cell repertoires in COVID-19. The V and J ends lost 6 bases and 2 bases, in that order; junction bases with no gene match: 3. This CDR3 is built from 13 residues. CDR1 and CDR2 (germline): MNHEY, SMNVEV (reference sequence). The chain carries TRBV27 and TRBJ2-7, with 8 positions matching TRBD1. The source is a human donor in a cohort sampled during active COVID-19. Source material: peripheral blood. The chain's CDR3 is CASRKTGAYEQYF. The CDR3 DNA follows: TGTGCCAGCAGGAAGACAGGGGCCTACGAGCAGTACTTC.